This T cell receptor beta chain derives from a study of cytotoxic CD8 clonotypes in ibrutinib-treated CLL. Study-level information: Response samples were taken after a median of roughly 11 months on treatment, range 6 to 36.

Deep sequencing aimed at 1 in 200,000 to 1 in 1 million T cells' resolution. Profiling relied on immunoSEQ multiplex PCR, and the TCRdb table lists in-frame clones only, not all of them. Of 40,000 or so clones in the sample, approximately 70% were seen once. Germline CDR1 and CDR2: SGHRS and YFSETQ. V lost 4 bases and J 0 bases, leaving 11 bases between the germline ends. This CDR3 region has 14 residues. The clonotype originates from a human donor with chronic lymphocytic leukemia. The material was PBMCs, obtained at disease progression, from a patient treated with ibrutinib. The chain couples TRBV5-1 to TRBJ2-7; D gene ambiguous. CDR3 in DNA: TGCGCCAGCAGCCCGGATGGCAGCTCCTACGAGCAGTACTTC. The encoded protein is CASSPDGSSYEQYF.